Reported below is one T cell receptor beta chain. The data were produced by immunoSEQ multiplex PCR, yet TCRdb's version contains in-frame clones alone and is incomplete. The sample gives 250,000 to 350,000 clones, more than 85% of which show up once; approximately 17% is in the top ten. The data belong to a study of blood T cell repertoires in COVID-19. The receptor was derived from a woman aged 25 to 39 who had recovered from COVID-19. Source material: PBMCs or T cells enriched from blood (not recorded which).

The DNA for the CDR3 is TGTGCCAGCAGCTTTGCAGGGGGCACTGAAGCTTTCTTT. Translating it yields CASSFAGGTEAFF. The chain recombines TRBV7-8 with TRBJ1-1; TRBD1 aligns across 7 bases. This CDR3 has 13 amino acids. The V gene's germline CDR1 is SGHVS and CDR2 FQNEAQ. The junction had 2 bases not matched to a gene; V was cut back by 3 bases and J by 4 bases.